The clone carrying this TCR beta chain showed up many times. Its antigen is unidentified. V was pared by 4 bases and J by 5 bases, with 18 bases between. This CDR3 has 15 residues. CDR1 and CDR2 (germline): MDHEN, SYDVKM. Individual cDNA molecules were tagged with unique molecular identifiers, the study reported. TCRdb re-derived calls from the 5' RACE reads in MiXCR, one entry per CDR3 protein. The top ten clones hold roughly 8.3% of a sample with about 66,000 distinct CDR3 sequences, around 13% of them seen once. The data originate from a study of early T cells in non-severe SARS-CoV-2 infection. The overall study: With bulk RNA from unsorted whole blood as input, sequencing yielded unpaired chains.

Study-wide findings and caveats: Private and CD4 specificities were missed by VDJdb matching, skewed to anti-spike CD8.

Sequences were obtained from whole blood. The chain uses TRBV28 and TRBJ2-7, with TRBD2 as a possible D gene (8 bases). The sequence came from an adult who was a healthcare worker with PCR-confirmed SARS-CoV-2 infection or an uninfected control (not recorded which). The CDR3 DNA is TGTGCCAGCAGTTCCTCGGGAGGGGGCAGCCACGAGCAGTACTTC. Translated: CASSSSGGGSHEQYF.